The 28 T cell receptor beta chains below were found in one sample sequenced in a study of identical twins. TCRdb analysed the 5' RACE reads with MiXCR anew, one entry per CDR3 protein. The sample carries around 570,000 distinct CDR3 sequences, 7.5% to 10% recorded once. These sequences were also reported in another study, on yellow fever vaccine responses in identical twins.

Sequenced sample: PBMCs. Receptor source: a woman aged 18-29 years in good health.

The gene calls are TRBV29-1 and TRBJ2-7; 7 nucleotides match TRBD2. The germline V gene has CDR1 SQVTM and CDR2 ANQGSEA. The CDR3 spans 14 residues. V shed 6 bases, J shed 3 bases, and the junction held 11 bases outside the gene matches. Here the CDR3 DNA reads TGCAGCGTAAGTAGCGGGCTTGGTATCTACGAGCAGTACTTC. It encodes CSVSSGLGIYEQYF.

The sample holds many counts of this clonotype. The J gene is TRBJ2-3, the V gene TRBV20-1; TRBD2 aligns across 12 bases. The ends lost 5 bases at V and 6 bases at J; junction bases unmatched: 3. This CDR3 region has 13 residues. The germline gives CDR1 DFQATT, CDR2 SNEGSKA (reference sequence). The CDR3 spells CSALAGGKDTQYF. CDR3 nucleotide sequence: TGCAGTGCTCTAGCGGGAGGGAAGGATACGCAGTATTTT.

This clonotype was detected many times. The V gene is TRBV5-1, the J gene TRBJ2-1; TRBD1 aligns across 9 bases. V lost 0 bases and J lost 9; bases outside the gene matches: 7. The CDR3 totals 15 residues. The germline CDR1 and CDR2 sequences are SGHRS and YFSETQ. CDR3 sequence reads: CASSLVPGQGIEQFF. CDR3 coding DNA: TGCGCCAGCAGCTTGGTTCCCGGACAGGGGATTGAGCAGTTCTTC. The full variable domain, rest sourced from reference TRBV5-1 and TRBJ2-1, is KAGVTQTPRYLIKTRGQQVTLSCSPISGHRSVSWYQQTPGQGLQFLFEYFSETQRNKGNFPGRFSGRQFSNSRSEMNVSTLELGDSALYLCASSLVPGQGIEQFFGPGTRLTVL.

This clonotype occurred a few times. For the CDR3, the DNA is TGTGCCAGCAGCGGGCGACTGACGGGGTTGGCGTGGAATGAGCAGTTCTTC. Its translation is CASSGRLTGLAWNEQFF. The chain recombines TRBV7-3 with TRBJ2-1; D possibly corresponds to TRBD2 (5 bases). This CDR3 spans 17 amino acids. With 5 bases removed from V and 7 bases from J, the gap between germline ends came to 24 bases. CDR1 is SGHTA and CDR2 is FQGTGA in the germline V gene. Based on the CDR3 plus reference TRBV7-3 and TRBJ2-1, the full variable domain is GAGVSQTPSNKVTEKGKYVELRCDPISGHTALYWYRQSLGQGPEFLIYFQGTGAADDSGLPNDRFFAVRPEGSVSTLKIQRTERGDSAVYLCASSGRLTGLAWNEQFFGPGTRLTVL.

Concerning this clonotype itself: The junction departs from the called germline gene at one end, perhaps through a read error. The rearrangement joins TRBV12-3 or TRBV12-4 to TRBJ2-1, with 12 bases identical to TRBD2. This CDR3 contains 18 residues. The CDR3, as DNA: TGTGCCATCAGTCCTGGACTAGCGGGGCGGAGCTCCTACAATGAGCAGTTCTTC. Amino acids: CAISPGLAGRSSYNEQFF.

This sequence joins TRBV20-1 and TRBJ2-2, with 7 bases aligning to TRBD2. The V gene end was trimmed by 4 bases and the J gene end by 6 bases; junction bases not matched to a gene: 8. Germline V lookup: CDR1 DFQATT, CDR2 SNEGSKA (reference sequence). There are 14 residues in the CDR3. CDR3 coding DNA: TGCAGTGCTACTTCTTGGGGGGGGGCCGGGGAGCTGTTTTTT. Its protein product is CSATSWGGAGELFF.

There are a few counts of this clonotype. The chain is built from TRBV20-1 and TRBJ2-5, with 9 positions matching TRBD2. From germline, CDR1 is DFQATT and CDR2 SNEGSKA (reference sequence). Trimming at V came to 8 bases and at J to 5 bases, leaving 6 bases not matched to a gene. The CDR3 spans 12 residues. The CDR3 DNA sequence: TGCAGTACCGTAGCGGGAGTGGAGACCCAGTACTTC. This gives the protein CSTVAGVETQYF.

This clonotype was seen more than once but under ten times. The rearrangement links TRBV18 to TRBJ2-2; D remains unclear. The CDR3 runs to 14 residues. Germline CDR1 KGHSH, CDR2 LQKENI. Deletions cut 2 bases from V and 2 bases from J, with 6 bases between. The CDR3 reads CASSPIDNTGELFF. CDR3 DNA: TGTGCCAGCTCACCAATTGACAACACCGGGGAGCTGTTTTTT.

Ten or more counts support this clonotype. The chain joins TRBV7-9 to TRBJ2-2, with D perhaps TRBD1 or TRBD2 (5 bases each). CDR1 and CDR2 (germline): SEHNR, FQNEAQ (reference sequence). Trimming removed 5 bases at V and 5 bases at J, with 12 bases between. CDR3 length: 14 residues. The CDR3 spells CASSVGAATGELFF. The CDR3, as DNA: TGTGCCAGCAGCGTCGGGGCTGCAACCGGGGAGCTGTTTTTT. Drawing the rest from reference TRBV7-9 and TRBJ2-2, the complete variable domain is DTGVSQNPRHKITKRGQNVTFRCDPISEHNRLYWYRQTLGQGPEFLTYFQNEAQLEKSRLLSDRFSAERPKGSFSTLEIQRTEQGDSAMYLCASSVGAATGELFFGEGSRLTVL.

This clonotype was seen at least ten times. This chain uses TRBV6-2 or TRBV6-3 with TRBJ1-2; D call uncertain. The CDR3 consists of 11 residues. V was pared by 5 bases and J by 8 bases, with 9 bases between. In germline, CDR1 is MNHEY, CDR2 SVGEGT. CDR3 region: CASSPRTGYTF. The CDR3 DNA is TGTGCCAGCAGTCCCCGGACGGGCTACACCTTC.

This clonotype was found many times. The chain combines TRBV20-1 with TRBJ2-5, with TRBD1 matching 10 bases. This CDR3 spans 14 amino acids. Germline-derived CDR1 and CDR2 are DFQATT and SNEGSKA (reference sequence). J gave up 3 bases and V 0 bases, and 1 base lay outside the gene matches. In nucleotides, the CDR3 is TGCAGTGCTAGAGAGGGACAGGGGAAAGAGACCCAGTACTTC. Its translation: CSAREGQGKETQYF.

This sequence joins TRBV20-1 and TRBJ2-7, with D tentatively TRBD2 (7 bases). The CDR3 consists of 16 residues. V dropped 2 bases and J dropped 4 bases, with 21 bases sitting between them. Germline values: CDR1 DFQATT, CDR2 SNEGSKA (reference sequence). The CDR3 region is CSARPSLGGRGYEQYF. Here the CDR3 DNA reads TGCAGTGCTAGACCCTCCCTTGGAGGGAGGGGGTACGAGCAGTACTTC.

This clonotype was observed a handful of times. The chain joins TRBV20-1 to TRBJ2-3; 7 bases align to TRBD2. There are 15 residues in the CDR3. Germline lookup yields CDR1 DFQATT and CDR2 SNEGSKA (reference sequence). The junction had 8 bases not matched to a gene; V was cut back by 4 bases and J by 1 base. The CDR3, as DNA: TGCAGTGCTATTTTTGGTGCGGGGGGCACAGATACGCAGTATTTT. As protein: CSAIFGAGGTDTQYF.

The chain links TRBV20-1 to TRBJ2-7; TRBD1 or TRBD2 may be the D gene (5 bases each). Looked up from germline, CDR1 is DFQATT and CDR2 is SNEGSKA (reference sequence). The CDR3 runs to 14 residues. V was shortened by 3 bases and J by 6 bases, with 18 bases between the two germline ends. CDR3 residues: CSASSLSMRGEQYF. CDR3 sequence (DNA): TGCAGTGCTAGTAGTTTATCGATGAGGGGCGAGCAGTACTTC.

This clonotype was detected a few times. The V and J genes are TRBV4-3 and TRBJ2-3; TRBD1 aligns across 10 bases. Germline V gene data show CDR1 as LGHNA and CDR2 as YSLEER. CDR3 length: 15 amino acids. With V trimmed by 1 base and J by 6 bases, 4 bases remained unmatched. CDR3 loop: CASSQGQGAVDTQYF. Here the CDR3 DNA reads TGCGCCAGCAGCCAAGGACAGGGGGCGGTGGATACGCAGTATTTT.

The chain is built from TRBV25-1 and TRBJ1-1; the D gene is possibly TRBD1 (6 bases). Germline assignment: CDR1 MGHDK and CDR2 SYGVNS. This CDR3 contains 13 residues. With 3 bases removed from V and 4 bases from J, the gap between germline ends came to 9 bases. CDR3 residues: CASSDTGRTEAFF. Here the CDR3 DNA reads TGTGCCAGCAGTGATACAGGGCGCACTGAAGCTTTCTTT.

V usage is TRBV11-2 and J usage is TRBJ2-5; no clear D gene. Trimming removed 3 bases from V and 4 bases from J, with 12 bases in between. CDR1 and CDR2 from the germline V gene are SGHAT and FQNNGV. This CDR3 region has 14 residues. The CDR3 spells CASSFTAKGETQYF. CDR3 nucleotides: TGTGCCAGCAGCTTCACGGCCAAGGGAGAGACCCAGTACTTC.

The rearrangement links TRBV7-8 to TRBJ1-1; D not resolved. Germline V gene sequence: CDR1 SGHVS, CDR2 FQNEAQ. This CDR3 spans 17 amino acids. Trimming pared 3 bases from V and 5 bases from J, leaving 22 bases between. The CDR3 spells CASSFTPRVGQNTEAFF. The DNA for the CDR3 is TGTGCCAGCAGCTTCACCCCGCGTGTAGGCCAGAATACTGAAGCTTTCTTT.

This clonotype came up a few times. The rearrangement uses TRBV20-1 and TRBJ2-1; 14 positions agree with TRBD2. Germline V lookup: CDR1 DFQATT, CDR2 SNEGSKA (reference sequence). The CDR3 extends over 16 amino acids. Trimming at V came to 2 bases and at J to 3 bases, leaving 3 bases not matched to a gene. The CDR3 loop is CSARTGLAGVYNEQFF. CDR3 coding DNA: TGCAGTGCTAGAACGGGACTAGCGGGGGTCTACAATGAGCAGTTCTTC.

This clonotype was recorded many times. The V call is TRBV20-1, the J call TRBJ1-2, with D possibly matching TRBD1 (5 bases). CDR3 length: 13 amino acids. Germline V gives CDR1 DFQATT, CDR2 SNEGSKA (reference sequence). The CDR3, as DNA: TGCATAGCCCTGGGGGGGACTAACTATGGCTACACCTTC. It is translated as CIALGGTNYGYTF.

V and J are TRBV5-4 and TRBJ2-2; the match to TRBD1 covers 7 bases. Germline V lookup: CDR1 SGHNT, CDR2 YYREEE (reference sequence). The ends lost 2 bases at V and 0 bases at J; junction bases unmatched: 13. The CDR3 has 19 residues. CDR3 sequence: CASSFYFTWGQTNTGELFF. DNA of the CDR3: TGTGCCAGCAGCTTCTATTTTACGTGGGGACAGACGAACACCGGGGAGCTGTTTTTT.

The V call is TRBV7-8, the J call TRBJ1-2; 8 bases match TRBD1. The CDR3 contains 15 residues. V trimming: 4 bases; J trimming: 3 bases; junction bases outside the gene matches: 7. The germline gives CDR1 SGHVS, CDR2 FQNEAQ. The CDR3 reads CASSSWTGSDYGYTF. DNA for the CDR3: TGTGCCAGCAGCTCGTGGACAGGGTCAGACTATGGCTACACCTTC.

This chain joins TRBV7-2 and TRBJ2-1; D ambiguous. Trimming shortened V by 1 base and J by 0 bases, and 10 bases separated the two germline ends. This CDR3 comprises 16 residues. Germline assignment: CDR1 SGHTA and CDR2 FQGNSA. The CDR3 spells CASSLDSLSSYNEQFF. CDR3 sequence (DNA): TGTGCCAGCAGCTTAGACAGTCTAAGCTCCTACAATGAGCAGTTCTTC.

This clonotype was detected only a few times. CDR3 nucleotides: TGTGCCATCAGTGAGTTCGCAGGGGGGACCTACGAGCAGTACTTC. Translating it yields CAISEFAGGTYEQYF. V gene TRBV10-3 combines with J gene TRBJ2-7; D perhaps matches TRBD1 (7 bases). CDR1 and CDR2 (germline): ENHRY, SYGVKD. This CDR3 has 15 residues. With 1 base removed from V and 2 bases from J, the gap between germline ends came to 12 bases.

A remark on this clonotype: The junction shows a germline mismatch at one end, possibly a read error. The chain is built from TRBV7-7 and TRBJ2-7, with D possibly matching TRBD2 (5 bases). CDR1 and CDR2 from the germline V gene are SSHAT and FNYEAQ (reference sequence). The CDR3 sequence is 17 residues long. The CDR3 DNA reads TGTGCTAGCAGCTTAGGATGGCGGGCGGACCGGGCCTACGAGCAGTACTTC. Translation gives CASSLGWRADRAYEQYF. Full variable domain (rest looked up from reference TRBV7-7 and TRBJ2-7): GAGVSQSPRYKVTKRGQDVTLRCDPISSHATLYWYQQALGQGPEFLTYFNYEAQPDKSGLPSDRFSAERPEGSISTLTIQRTEQRDSAMYRCASSLGWRADRAYEQYFGPGTRLTVT.

This rearrangement joins TRBV7-2 to TRBJ2-2; TRBD1 might be the D (6 bases). Looked up from germline, CDR1 is SGHTA and CDR2 is FQGNSA. This CDR3 region has 16 residues. V was cut by 5 bases and J by 5 bases, with 18 bases left in between. The CDR3 protein is CASSPYPRGRTGELFF. CDR3 bases: TGTGCCAGCAGCCCCTACCCCAGGGGTCGTACCGGGGAGCTGTTTTTT. The full variable domain, its missing parts supplied by reference TRBV7-2 and TRBJ2-2, is GAGVSQSPSNKVTEKGKDVELRCDPISGHTALYWYRQSLGQGLEFLIYFQGNSAPDKSGLPSDRFSAERTGGSVSTLTIQRTQQEDSAVYLCASSPYPRGRTGELFFGEGSRLTVL.

In this sample, this clonotype turned up a few times. The gene calls are TRBV7-9 and TRBJ1-5, with D perhaps matching TRBD1 (6 bases). The V end lost 5 bases, the J end lost 0 bases, and 17 bases lay between the germline ends. The CDR3 runs to 17 residues. Germline-derived CDR1 and CDR2 are SEHNR and FQNEAQ (reference sequence). DNA of the CDR3: TGTGCCAGCAGCCCTCCTCTCGAGGGGGATAGCAATCAGCCCCAGCATTTT. Amino acid sequence: CASSPPLEGDSNQPQHF.

The chain recombines TRBV4-3 with TRBJ2-2, with TRBD2 matching over 11 bases. Per germline, CDR1 LGHNA and CDR2 YSLEER. This CDR3 contains 18 residues. V shed 1 base, J shed 6 bases, and the junction held 10 bases outside the gene matches. CDR3 sequence (DNA): TGCGCCAGCAGCCAAGTAACTAGCGGGAGACGTGGGCCCGGGGAGCTGTTTTTT. Protein product: CASSQVTSGRRGPGELFF.